This is a list of T cell receptor beta chains from one sample in a study of T cells after yellow fever vaccination. TCRdb redid the calling of the 5' RACE reads with MiXCR, one entry per CDR3 protein. The sample records hundreds of thousands of distinct CDR3 sequences, more than 9% being singletons. The source material was PBMCs, sampled on the day of the yellow fever booster vaccination. The receptors here all came from a man aged 25-45 years who received the YFV17D yellow fever vaccine. Both conserved end residues are part of each CDR3. Each record gives: D gene, J gene, clone size, V gene, CDR3 protein, CDR3 DNA. The D gene is left open where the match is weak. A clone size is listed for some rows: how often the clone was seen (once, few, many), or a class if it is expanded.

D: NA
J: TRBJ2-7
size: many
V: TRBV7-2
CDR3: CASSSYGVRHEQYF
DNA: TGTGCCAGCAGTTCTTATGGGGTCCGCCACGAGCAGTACTTC

D: NA
J: TRBJ2-1
size: NA
V: TRBV6-4
CDR3: CASSDHVASNEQFF
DNA: TGTGCCAGCAGTGACCACGTAGCTAGCAATGAGCAGTTCTTC

D: NA
J: TRBJ2-1
size: NA
V: TRBV14
CDR3: CASSPPGSRGIDEQFF
DNA: TGTGCCAGCAGCCCACCGGGTAGTCGAGGGATTGATGAGCAGTTCTTC

D: TRBD2
J: TRBJ2-3
size: few
V: TRBV5-1
CDR3: CASSLQLADTDTQYF
DNA: TGCGCCAGCAGCTTGCAGCTAGCGGATACAGATACGCAGTATTTT

D: TRBD2
J: TRBJ2-1
size: NA
V: TRBV27
CDR3: CASSWTRGYNEQFF
DNA: TGTGCCAGCAGCTGGACTAGAGGTTACAATGAGCAGTTCTTC

D: NA
J: TRBJ2-5
size: few
V: TRBV25-1
CDR3: CASSETGSLVTQYF
DNA: TGTGCCAGCAGTGAAACCGGGAGTCTCGTGACCCAGTACTTC

D: NA
J: TRBJ2-3
size: NA
V: TRBV6-1
CDR3: CASSPDGPFSTDTQYF
DNA: TGTGCCAGCAGCCCGGACGGGCCCTTTAGCACAGATACGCAGTATTTT

D: NA
J: TRBJ2-7
size: NA
V: TRBV7-2
CDR3: CASSSGQVRSEEQYF
DNA: TGTGCCAGCAGCTCCGGTCAGGTGAGGTCTGAAGAGCAGTACTTC

D: NA
J: TRBJ1-2
size: NA
V: TRBV12-3/TRBV12-4
CDR3: CASRHGQYGYTF
DNA: TGTGCCAGCAGACATGGACAGTATGGCTACACCTTC

D: NA
J: TRBJ2-3
size: NA
V: TRBV7-2
CDR3: CASSFLRSSTDTQYF
DNA: TGTGCCAGCAGCTTCTTGCGGTCTAGCACAGATACGCAGTATTTT